This paragraph covers one T cell receptor beta chain sequence. The sample comes from a study of T-cell reconstitution after alpha-beta-depleted transplantation in children. During its preparation, the TCRbeta library received unique molecular identifiers. TCRdb called the PCR reads again in MiXCR, with one record for every CDR3 protein. The table includes more than 150,000 distinct CDR3 sequences, about 6.8% detected once. Germline CDR1 reads SGHAT; CDR2 reads FQNNGV. The CDR3 is 20 residues long. The V and J ends lost 2 bases and 5 bases, in that order; junction bases with no gene match: 17. The sample here was PBMCs from the stem cell graft donor, taken from the stem cell graft. The clonotype comes from a human donor who donated a stem cell graft to a child with Wiskott-Aldrich syndrome. V gene TRBV11-2 combines with J gene TRBJ2-3, with 12 bases fitting TRBD2. Here the CDR3 reads CASSLRHGSSGGAGGDTQYF. The CDR3 bases are TGTGCCAGCAGCTTAAGGCACGGGTCTAGCGGGGGGGCAGGTGGAGATACGCAGTATTTT.